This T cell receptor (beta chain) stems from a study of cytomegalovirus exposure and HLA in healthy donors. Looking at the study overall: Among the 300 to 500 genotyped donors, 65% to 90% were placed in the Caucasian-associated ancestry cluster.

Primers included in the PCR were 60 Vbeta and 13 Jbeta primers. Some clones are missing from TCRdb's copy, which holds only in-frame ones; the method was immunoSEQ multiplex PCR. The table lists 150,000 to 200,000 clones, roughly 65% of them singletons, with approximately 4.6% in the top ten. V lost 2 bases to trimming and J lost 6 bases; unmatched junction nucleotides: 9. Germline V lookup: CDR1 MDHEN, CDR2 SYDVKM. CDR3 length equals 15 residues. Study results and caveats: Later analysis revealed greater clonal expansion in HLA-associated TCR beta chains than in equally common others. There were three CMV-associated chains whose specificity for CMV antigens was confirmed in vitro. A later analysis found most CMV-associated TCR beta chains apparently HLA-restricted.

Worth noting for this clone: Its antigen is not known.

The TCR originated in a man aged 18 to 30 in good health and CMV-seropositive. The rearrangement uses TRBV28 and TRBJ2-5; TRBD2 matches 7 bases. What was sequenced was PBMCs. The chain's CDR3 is CASSLTGGPVQTQYF. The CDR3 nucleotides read TGTGCCAGCAGTTTAACGGGAGGCCCGGTTCAGACCCAGTACTTC.